Listed below are T cell receptor beta chains from one sample, sequenced in a study of T-cell memory formation after mild COVID-19. TCRdb ran MiXCR on the 5' RACE reads and lists one entry per CDR3 protein. The data contain 140,000 to 150,000 distinct CDR3 sequences, approximately 25% of them singletons. The sample consisted of PBMCs or a T cell subset sorted from them (not recorded which). These receptors all come from an adult woman who had mild COVID-19 (a few samples of this study predate the infection). Cell type and time point are not known. The CDR3 runs from the conserved cysteine through the conserved F or W. The D gene is left open where the match is weak. Some rows mark clone size as missing; the rest say once, few, many or name a class of expanded clone.

D: .
J: TRBJ2-1
V: TRBV10-2
size: .
DNA: TGCGCCAGCAGTGAGGGGGATTTCATAAATGAGCAGTTCTTC
CDR3: CASSEGDFINEQFF

D: TRBD1
J: TRBJ2-1
V: TRBV12-3/TRBV12-4
size: .
DNA: TGTGCCAGCAGTCCAGGTCACTTACTTTCCCCGGGACAGGGAGGAATAGATGAGCAGTTCTTC
CDR3: CASSPGHLLSPGQGGIDEQFF

D: .
J: TRBJ1-6
V: TRBV12-5
size: .
DNA: TGTGCTAGTGCCCCTTCGGCCCTCCACTTT
CDR3: CASAPSALHF

D: .
J: TRBJ2-7
V: TRBV14
size: few
DNA: TGTGCCAGCAGCCACCCGCAGGGGATGACAAACGAGCAGTACTTC
CDR3: CASSHPQGMTNEQYF

D: TRBD1
J: TRBJ1-2
V: TRBV29-1
size: .
DNA: TGCAGCGTTGAGGGAGTAACAGGGGGCTCTTATGGCTACACCTTC
CDR3: CSVEGVTGGSYGYTF

D: .
J: TRBJ2-1
V: TRBV7-9
size: .
DNA: TGTGCCAGCAGCCCCAGGGAGACGCCAATATATGAGCAGTTCTTC
CDR3: CASSPRETPIYEQFF

D: .
J: TRBJ1-2
V: TRBV29-1
size: .
DNA: TGCAGCGTTGACGGGAGTATAGGCAGGAATGGCTACACCTTC
CDR3: CSVDGSIGRNGYTF

D: .
J: TRBJ1-1
V: TRBV11-2
size: few
DNA: TGTGCCAGCAGCTCGTTGGACCGGAACACTGAAGCTTTCTTT
CDR3: CASSSLDRNTEAFF

D: TRBD1
J: TRBJ1-5
V: TRBV5-8
size: .
DNA: TGTGCCAGCAGCTTCATCCAGGGGACAGATCAGCCCCAGCATTTT
CDR3: CASSFIQGTDQPQHF

D: .
J: TRBJ2-3
V: TRBV3-1
size: .
DNA: TGTGCCAGCAGCCAAGATAAGGGGGGACCCGGGCGAAACACAGATACGCAGTATTTT
CDR3: CASSQDKGGPGRNTDTQYF

D: TRBD1
J: TRBJ1-1
V: TRBV19
size: .
DNA: TGTGCCAGTAGCTATCCGGGACAGAGTACTGAAGCTTTCTTT
CDR3: CASSYPGQSTEAFF

D: TRBD1
J: TRBJ2-7
V: TRBV4-2
size: .
DNA: TGTGCCAGCAGCCAACGGACAGGGATTCTCTACGAGCAGTACTTC
CDR3: CASSQRTGILYEQYF

D: .
J: TRBJ1-1
V: TRBV6-5
size: .
DNA: TGTGCCACCCGTGGGGGACCAAACACTGAAGCTTTCTTT
CDR3: CATRGGPNTEAFF

D: TRBD1
J: TRBJ1-4
V: TRBV10-3
size: few
DNA: TGTGCCATCAGTGAATGGACAGGGAGAGGTGAAAAACTGTTTTTT
CDR3: CAISEWTGRGEKLFF

D: .
J: TRBJ1-1
V: TRBV5-6
size: few
DNA: TGTGCCAGCAGCTTGGGGGCAGGACTCGACGCTTTCTTT
CDR3: CASSLGAGLDAFF

D: TRBD2
J: TRBJ2-7
V: TRBV20-1
size: few
DNA: TGCAGTGCTAGAGACTCCTACGGGACTAGTAAACTCCACGAGCAGTACTTC
CDR3: CSARDSYGTSKLHEQYF

D: .
J: TRBJ2-3
V: TRBV4-3
size: few
DNA: TGCGCCAGCAGCCAGTACCCTGGGGCCAGCACAGATACGCAGTATTTT
CDR3: CASSQYPGASTDTQYF

D: .
J: TRBJ2-1
V: TRBV7-2
size: many
DNA: TGTGCCAGCAGCTTAGTGTGGAGCGACTCCTACAATGAGCAGTTCTTC
CDR3: CASSLVWSDSYNEQFF

D: .
J: TRBJ2-7
V: TRBV7-9
size: .
DNA: TGTGCCAGCAGCGGCCCCCGTCCGGGCCCGGGCTACGAGCAGTACTTC
CDR3: CASSGPRPGPGYEQYF

D: .
J: TRBJ1-1
V: TRBV25-1
size: once
DNA: TGTGCCTCTAGGGAGGGCACTGAAGCTTTCTTT
CDR3: CASREGTEAFF